This T cell receptor (beta chain) comes out of a study of blood T cell repertoires in COVID-19. At the level of the study: COVID-19 samples from acute and convalescent phases originated in the United States, Italy and Spain. The analysed material was cDNA or gDNA that came from T cells, B-cell-depleted T cells, or PBMCs.

This clone came up a few times. Each recovered donor of Cohort 3 presented with two negative PCRs, clearance, or symptom resolution. Germline V lookup: CDR1 SNHLY, CDR2 FYNNEI. This CDR3 spans 15 amino acids. V was shortened by 2 bases and J by 2 bases, with 10 bases between the two germline ends. As handled by the study authors: Reference gene primers were amplified, and this amplification served to estimate nucleated cell counts. TCRdb keeps only in-frame clones here, not all; method: immunoSEQ multiplex PCR. For V, J and clone size, that table is used; D and trimming come from the DNA. This sample has some 200,000 clones, with about 80% found just once.

Source material: PBMCs or T cells enriched from blood (not recorded which). This rearrangement joins TRBV2 to TRBJ1-3, with a tentative D call TRBD1 (5 bases). The receptor's source is a man aged 35 to 55 who had recovered from COVID-19. The CDR3 protein is CASSEQGVPGNTIYF. The DNA for the CDR3 is TGTGCCAGCAGTGAACAGGGCGTCCCTGGAAACACCATATATTTT. Based on the CDR3 plus reference TRBV2 and TRBJ1-3, the full variable domain is EPEVTQTPSHQVTQMGQEVILRCVPISNHLYFYWYRQILGQKVEFLVSFYNNEISEKSEIFDDQFSVERPDGSNFTLKIRSTKLEDSAMYFCASSEQGVPGNTIYFGEGSWLTVV.